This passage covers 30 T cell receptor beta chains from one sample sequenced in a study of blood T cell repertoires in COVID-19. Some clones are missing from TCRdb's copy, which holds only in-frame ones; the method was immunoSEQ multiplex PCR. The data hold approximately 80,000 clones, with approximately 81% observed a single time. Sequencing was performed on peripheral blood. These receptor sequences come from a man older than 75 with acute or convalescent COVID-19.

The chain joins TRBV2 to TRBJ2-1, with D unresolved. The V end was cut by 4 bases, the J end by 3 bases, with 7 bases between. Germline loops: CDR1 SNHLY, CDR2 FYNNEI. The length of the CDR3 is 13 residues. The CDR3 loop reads CASSAEVYNEQFF. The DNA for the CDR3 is TGTGCCAGCAGTGCTGAGGTCTACAATGAGCAGTTCTTC. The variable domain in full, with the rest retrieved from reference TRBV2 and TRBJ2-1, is EPEVTQTPSHQVTQMGQEVILRCVPISNHLYFYWYRQILGQKVEFLVSFYNNEISEKSEIFDDQFSVERPDGSNFTLKIRSTKLEDSAMYFCASSAEVYNEQFFGPGTRLTVL.

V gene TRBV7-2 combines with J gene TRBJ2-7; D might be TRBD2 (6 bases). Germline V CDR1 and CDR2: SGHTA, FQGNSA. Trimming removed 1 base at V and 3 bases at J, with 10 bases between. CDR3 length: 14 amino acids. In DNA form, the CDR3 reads TGTGCCAGCAGCTTAGAGGGCGGGAACTACGAGCAGTACTTC. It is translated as CASSLEGGNYEQYF.

CDR3 coding DNA: TGTGCCAGCAGCCCCATCCCCGGGAACGAGCAGTACTTC. It yields the protein CASSPIPGNEQYF. The genes are TRBV28 and TRBJ2-7; weak D call: TRBD2 (5 bases). Trimming took 6 bases from V and 5 from J, leaving 14 bases between them. The CDR3 sequence is 13 residues long. CDR1 is MDHEN and CDR2 is SYDVKM in the germline V gene. The full variable domain, completed using reference TRBV28 and TRBJ2-7, is DVKVTQSSRYLVKRTGEKVFLECVQDMDHENMFWYRQDPGLGLRLIYFSYDVKMKEKGDIPEGYSVSREKKERFSLILESASTNQTSMYLCASSPIPGNEQYFGPGTRLTVT.

The CDR3 DNA reads TGTGCCAGTATGGGCCGCACAGATACGCAGTATTTT. This sequence encodes CASMGRTDTQYF. The V gene is TRBV19, the J gene TRBJ2-3; D is undetermined. V was pared by 7 bases and J by 1 base, with 6 bases between. This CDR3 spans 12 amino acids. Looked up from germline, CDR1 is LNHDA and CDR2 is SQIVND (reference sequence).

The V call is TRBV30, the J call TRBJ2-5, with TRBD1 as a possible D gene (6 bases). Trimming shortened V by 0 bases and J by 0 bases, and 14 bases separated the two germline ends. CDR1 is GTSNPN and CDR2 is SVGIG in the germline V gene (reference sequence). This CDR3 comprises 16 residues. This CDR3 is CAWSVSGRGHQETQYF. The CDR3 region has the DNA TGTGCCTGGAGTGTGTCGGGCAGGGGTCACCAAGAGACCCAGTACTTC.

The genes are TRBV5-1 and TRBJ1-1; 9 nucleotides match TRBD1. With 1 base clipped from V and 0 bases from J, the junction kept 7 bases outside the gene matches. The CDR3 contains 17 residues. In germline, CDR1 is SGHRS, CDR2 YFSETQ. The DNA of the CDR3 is TGCGCCAGCAGCTTGTATGGGACAGGGAGCATGAACACTGAAGCTTTCTTT. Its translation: CASSLYGTGSMNTEAFF.

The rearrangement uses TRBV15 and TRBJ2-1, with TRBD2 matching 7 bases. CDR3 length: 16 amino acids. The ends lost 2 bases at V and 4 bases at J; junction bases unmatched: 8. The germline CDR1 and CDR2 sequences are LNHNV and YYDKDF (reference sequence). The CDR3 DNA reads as TGTGCCACCAGCAGATCTAGCGGAGCCTTATACAATGAGCAGTTCTTC. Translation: CATSRSSGALYNEQFF.

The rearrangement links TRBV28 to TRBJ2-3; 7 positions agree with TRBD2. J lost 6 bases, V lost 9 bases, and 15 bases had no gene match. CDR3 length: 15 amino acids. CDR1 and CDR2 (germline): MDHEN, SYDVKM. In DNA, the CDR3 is TGTGCCAGTCTGCTATTTGGCGGGAGTACGGATACGCAGTATTTT. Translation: CASLLFGGSTDTQYF.

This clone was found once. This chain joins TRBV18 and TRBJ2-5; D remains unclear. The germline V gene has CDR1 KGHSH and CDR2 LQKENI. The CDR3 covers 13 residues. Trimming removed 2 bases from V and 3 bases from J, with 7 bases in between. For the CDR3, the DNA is TGTGCCAGCTCACCAGGGCAGGAAGAGACCCAGTACTTC. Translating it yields CASSPGQEETQYF.

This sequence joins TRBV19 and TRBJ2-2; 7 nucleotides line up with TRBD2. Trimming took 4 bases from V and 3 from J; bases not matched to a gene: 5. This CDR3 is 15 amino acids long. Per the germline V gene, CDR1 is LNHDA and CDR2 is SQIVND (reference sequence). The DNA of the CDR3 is TGTGCCAGTAGTAGGTGGGACTACTACACCGGGGAGCTGTTTTTT. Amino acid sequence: CASSRWDYYTGELFF.

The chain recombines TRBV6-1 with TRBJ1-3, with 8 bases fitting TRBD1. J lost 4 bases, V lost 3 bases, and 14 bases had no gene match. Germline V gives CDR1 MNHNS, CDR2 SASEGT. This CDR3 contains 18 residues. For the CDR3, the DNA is TGTGCCAGCAGTGATTCTCAGGGGGCGCCGGGACGGGGAAACACCATATATTTT. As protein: CASSDSQGAPGRGNTIYF.

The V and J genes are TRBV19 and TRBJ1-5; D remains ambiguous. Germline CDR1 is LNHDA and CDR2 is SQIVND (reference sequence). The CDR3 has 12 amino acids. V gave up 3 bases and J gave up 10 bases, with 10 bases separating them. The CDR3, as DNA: TGTGCCAGTAGTATCCAGAAAAGACCCCAGCATTTT. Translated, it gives CASSIQKRPQHF.

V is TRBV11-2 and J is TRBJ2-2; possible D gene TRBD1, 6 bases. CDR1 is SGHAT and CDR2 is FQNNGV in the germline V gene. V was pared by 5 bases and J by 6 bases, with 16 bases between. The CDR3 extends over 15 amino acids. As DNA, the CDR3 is TGTGCCAGCAGCCAGACAGGAAGAAGAGCCGGGGAGCTGTTTTTT. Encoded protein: CASSQTGRRAGELFF.

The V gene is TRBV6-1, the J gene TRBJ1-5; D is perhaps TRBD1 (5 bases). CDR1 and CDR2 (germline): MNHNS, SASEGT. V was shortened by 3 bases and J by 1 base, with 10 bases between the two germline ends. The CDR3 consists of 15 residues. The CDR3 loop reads CASSDSQGSNQPQHF. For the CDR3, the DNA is TGTGCCAGCAGTGATAGCCAGGGAAGCAATCAGCCCCAGCATTTT.

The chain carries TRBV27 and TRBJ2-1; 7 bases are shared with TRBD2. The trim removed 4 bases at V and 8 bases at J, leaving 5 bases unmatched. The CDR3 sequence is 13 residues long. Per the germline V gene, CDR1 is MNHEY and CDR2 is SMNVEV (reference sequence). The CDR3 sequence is CASSSTSFYEQFF. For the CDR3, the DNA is TGTGCCAGCAGTTCGACTAGCTTCTATGAGCAGTTCTTC.

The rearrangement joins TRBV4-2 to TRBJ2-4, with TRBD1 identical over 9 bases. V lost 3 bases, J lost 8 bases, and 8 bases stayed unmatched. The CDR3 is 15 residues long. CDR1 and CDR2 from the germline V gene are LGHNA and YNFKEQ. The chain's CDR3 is CASSQFGQGPHIQYF. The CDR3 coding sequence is TGTGCCAGCAGCCAGTTCGGACAGGGGCCGCACATTCAGTACTTC.

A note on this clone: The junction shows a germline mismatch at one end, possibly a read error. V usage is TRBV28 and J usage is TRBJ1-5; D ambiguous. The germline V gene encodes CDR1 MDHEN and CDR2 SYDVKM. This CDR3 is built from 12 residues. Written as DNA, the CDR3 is TGTGCCAGCAGTTTAGCGGGTCAGGCCCAGCATTTT. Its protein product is CASSLAGQAQHF.

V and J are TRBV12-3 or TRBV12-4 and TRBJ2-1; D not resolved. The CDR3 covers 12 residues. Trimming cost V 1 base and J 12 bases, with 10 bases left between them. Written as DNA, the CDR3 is TGTGCCAGCAGTTTAGGCCCGACTGGGCAGTTCTTC. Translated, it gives CASSLGPTGQFF.

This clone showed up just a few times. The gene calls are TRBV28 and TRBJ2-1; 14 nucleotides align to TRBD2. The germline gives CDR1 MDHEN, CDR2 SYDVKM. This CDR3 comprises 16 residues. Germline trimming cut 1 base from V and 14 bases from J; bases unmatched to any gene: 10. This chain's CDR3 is CASSLSGLAGAGGEFF. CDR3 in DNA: TGTGCCAGCAGTTTATCGGGACTAGCGGGAGCAGGGGGAGAGTTCTTC. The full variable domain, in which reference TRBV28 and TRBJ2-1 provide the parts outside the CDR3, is DVKVTQSSRYLVKRTGEKVFLECVQDMDHENMFWYRQDPGLGLRLIYFSYDVKMKEKGDIPEGYSVSREKKERFSLILESASTNQTSMYLCASSLSGLAGAGGEFFGPGTRLTVL.

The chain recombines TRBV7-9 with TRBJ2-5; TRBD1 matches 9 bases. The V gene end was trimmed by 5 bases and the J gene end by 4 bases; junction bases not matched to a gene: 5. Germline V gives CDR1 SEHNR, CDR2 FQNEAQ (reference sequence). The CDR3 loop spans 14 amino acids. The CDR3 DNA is TGTGCCAGCAGCCAGGGACAGGGAACAGAGACCCAGTACTTC. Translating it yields CASSQGQGTETQYF. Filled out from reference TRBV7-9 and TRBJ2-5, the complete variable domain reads DTGVSQNPRHKITKRGQNVTFRCDPISEHNRLYWYRQTLGQGPEFLTYFQNEAQLEKSRLLSDRFSAERPKGSFSTLEIQRTEQGDSAMYLCASSQGQGTETQYFGPGTRLLVL.

CDR3 residues: CASSLTSGRVGNEQFF. DNA of the CDR3: TGCGCCAGCAGTCTAACTAGCGGGAGAGTCGGCAATGAGCAGTTCTTC. This chain joins TRBV10-2 and TRBJ2-1; TRBD2 matches 11 bases. With 5 bases clipped from V and 6 bases from J, the junction kept 9 bases outside the gene matches. The CDR3 has 16 residues. Germline V gene sequence: CDR1 WSHSY, CDR2 SAAADI.

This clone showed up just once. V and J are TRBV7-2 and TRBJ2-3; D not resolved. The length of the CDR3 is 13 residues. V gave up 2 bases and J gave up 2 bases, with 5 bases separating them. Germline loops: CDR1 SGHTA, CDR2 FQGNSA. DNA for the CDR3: TGTGCCAGCAGCTTACTCCCCACAGATACGCAGTATTTT. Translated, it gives CASSLLPTDTQYF.

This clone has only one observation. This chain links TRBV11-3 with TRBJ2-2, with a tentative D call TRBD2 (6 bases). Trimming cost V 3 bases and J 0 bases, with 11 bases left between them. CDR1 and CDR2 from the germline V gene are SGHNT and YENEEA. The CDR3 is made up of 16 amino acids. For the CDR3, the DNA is TGTGCCAGCAGCTTCGGAGGGCTCGCGAACACCGGGGAGCTGTTTTTT. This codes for CASSFGGLANTGELFF.

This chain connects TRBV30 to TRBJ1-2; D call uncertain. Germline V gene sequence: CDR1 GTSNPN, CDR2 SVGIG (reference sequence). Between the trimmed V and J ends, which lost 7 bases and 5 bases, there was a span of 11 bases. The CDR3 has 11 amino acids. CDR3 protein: CAYEEEYGYTF. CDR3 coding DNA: TGTGCCTATGAGGAGGAATATGGCTACACCTTC. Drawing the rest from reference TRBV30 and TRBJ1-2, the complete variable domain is SQTIHQWPATLVQPVGSPLSLECTVEGTSNPNLYWYRQAAGRGLQLLFYSVGIGQISSEVPQNLSASRPQDRQFILSSKKLLLSDSGFYLCAYEEEYGYTFGSGTRLTVV.

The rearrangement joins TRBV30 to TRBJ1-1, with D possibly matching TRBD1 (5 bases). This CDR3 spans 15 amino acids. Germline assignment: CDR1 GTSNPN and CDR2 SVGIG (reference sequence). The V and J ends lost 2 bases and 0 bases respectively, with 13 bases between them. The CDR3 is CAWSKGGAMNTEAFF. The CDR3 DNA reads TGTGCCTGGAGTAAGGGTGGGGCCATGAACACTGAAGCTTTCTTT.

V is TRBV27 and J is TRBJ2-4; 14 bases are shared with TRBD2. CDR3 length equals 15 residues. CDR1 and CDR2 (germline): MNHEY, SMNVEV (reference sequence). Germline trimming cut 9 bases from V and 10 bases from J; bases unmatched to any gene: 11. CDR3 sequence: CASISPGLAGAIQYF. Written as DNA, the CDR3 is TGTGCCAGTATATCTCCGGGACTAGCGGGAGCTATTCAGTACTTC.

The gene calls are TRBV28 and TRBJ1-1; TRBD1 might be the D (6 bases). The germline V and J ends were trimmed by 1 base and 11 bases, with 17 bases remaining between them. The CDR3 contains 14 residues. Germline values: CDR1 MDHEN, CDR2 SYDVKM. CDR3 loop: CASSLFPLRGEAFF. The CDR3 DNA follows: TGTGCCAGCAGTTTATTCCCCCTCAGGGGTGAGGCTTTCTTT. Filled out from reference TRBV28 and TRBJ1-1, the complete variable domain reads DVKVTQSSRYLVKRTGEKVFLECVQDMDHENMFWYRQDPGLGLRLIYFSYDVKMKEKGDIPEGYSVSREKKERFSLILESASTNQTSMYLCASSLFPLRGEAFFGQGTRLTVV.

The CDR3 DNA reads as TGTGCCAGCAGACGGACAGGGCCTTCACCCCTCCACTTT. Translation: CASRRTGPSPLHF. This chain joins TRBV28 and TRBJ1-6, with 8 bases identical to TRBD1. There are 13 residues in the CDR3. J was trimmed by 9 bases and V by 6 bases; bases with no gene match: 4. CDR1 is MDHEN and CDR2 is SYDVKM in the germline V gene.

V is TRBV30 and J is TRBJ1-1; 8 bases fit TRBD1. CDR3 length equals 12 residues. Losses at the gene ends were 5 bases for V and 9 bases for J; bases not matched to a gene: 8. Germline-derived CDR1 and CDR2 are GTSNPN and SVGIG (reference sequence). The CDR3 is CAWGLDRAKAFF. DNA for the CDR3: TGTGCCTGGGGCTTGGACAGGGCTAAAGCTTTCTTT.

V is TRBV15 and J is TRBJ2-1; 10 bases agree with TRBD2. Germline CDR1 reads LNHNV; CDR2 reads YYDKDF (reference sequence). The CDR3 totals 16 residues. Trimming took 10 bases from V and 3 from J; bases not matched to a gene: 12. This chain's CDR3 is CASSTLAGAGYNEQFF. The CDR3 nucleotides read TGTGCCAGCTCAACCCTAGCGGGAGCAGGCTACAATGAGCAGTTCTTC.